A selection of T cell receptor beta chains follows, all from one sample in a study of beta chain features in type 1 diabetes. Sequencing was performed with immunoSEQ multiplex PCR; in TCRdb, only in-frame clones are kept and a portion is missing. Of some 300,000 clones in the sample, about 8.5% were seen once. The sample was central memory CD4+ T cells from blood. The receptors were gathered from a woman aged 18-29 years in good health. CDR3s include the opening cysteine and the closing phenylalanine or tryptophan. A D gene is named only where the DNA matches it firmly. Where a row states a size, it is once, few, many or the class of an expanded clone; other rows omit it.

CDR3 length	V gene	D gene	clone size	J gene	CDR3 DNA	CDR3 protein
14	TRBV5-4	-	-	TRBJ2-2	TGTGCCAGCAGCCCCACCTTCGACACCGGGGAGCTGTTTTTT	CASSPTFDTGELFF
15	TRBV7-9	TRBD2	-	TRBJ2-1	TGTGCCAGCAGCTTGCGGGGGGTGGCCTACAATGAGCAGTTCTTC	CASSLRGVAYNEQFF
15	TRBV5-4	-	few	TRBJ1-1	TGTGCCAGCAGCTTGAAGAAAGGGGCAGACACTGAAGCTTTCTTT	CASSLKKGADTEAFF
15	TRBV7-9	TRBD1	-	TRBJ2-7	TGTGCCAGCAGCTTGGGACAGGGATCCTCCTACGAGCAGTACTTC	CASSLGQGSSYEQYF
15	TRBV19	TRBD1	-	TRBJ2-5	TGTGCCAGTAGTATTAATGGGGACAGGAGAGAGACCCAGTACTTC	CASSINGDRRETQYF
14	TRBV2	-	-	TRBJ2-2	TGTGCCAGCCACAGGGTGAGGAACACCGGGGAGCTGTTTTTT	CASHRVRNTGELFF
14	TRBV29-1	TRBD1	few	TRBJ1-2	TGCAGCGTCACCACAGGGGGCATATCCTATGGCTACACCTTC	CSVTTGGISYGYTF
12	TRBV7-2	-	many	TRBJ1-5	TGTGCCAGCAGCCCGGTCGGTCAGCCCCAGCATTTT	CASSPVGQPQHF
12	TRBV6-6	-	many	TRBJ2-5	TGTGCCAGCAGTCTACAGGGTGAGACCCAGTACTTC	CASSLQGETQYF
14	TRBV7-2	-	few	TRBJ2-5	TGTGCCAGCAGCCCCTCCGGGACGAACCCCCAGCAGTACTTC	CASSPSGTNPQQYF
15	TRBV5-1	TRBD1	-	TRBJ2-5	TGCGCCAGCAGCTTCGGGGACAGGGGACAAGAGACCCAGTACTTC	CASSFGDRGQETQYF
16	TRBV7-9	TRBD2	few	TRBJ2-1	TGTGCCAGCACCAGAATTGTGACTAGCGGTTACAATGAGCAGTTCTTC	CASTRIVTSGYNEQFF
16	TRBV15	TRBD2	few	TRBJ2-5	TGTGCCACCAGCAGAGATATGGGCACGGGGGGGCGGGCCCAGTACTTC	CATSRDMGTGGRAQYF
17	TRBV7-2	-	few	TRBJ2-3	TGTGCCAGCAGCTTAAACGCTGGGGTTAAAGGGCTAGATACGCAGTATTTT	CASSLNAGVKGLDTQYF
12	TRBV7-9	TRBD2	few	TRBJ2-3	TGTGCCAGCAGCACGCCGACTAGCGGGAGAGCATTC	CASSTPTSGRAF
13	TRBV7-9	-	-	TRBJ1-2	TGTGCCAGCAGCTTACTAACGGACTATGGCTACACCTTC	CASSLLTDYGYTF
17	TRBV4-3	-	many	TRBJ2-1	TGCGCCAGCAGCCAAGGAAGTGGAAACGGATTGGGGGATGAGCAGTTCTTC	CASSQGSGNGLGDEQFF
16	TRBV7-2	-	few	TRBJ2-3	TGTGCCAGCAGCAAAGCGGCCGGGAGACGGCAAGATACGCAGTATTTT	CASSKAAGRRQDTQYF
16	TRBV9	-	many	TRBJ1-4	TGTGCCAGCAGCCCGACGCAGGGCTTCATCAATGAAAAACTGTTTTTT	CASSPTQGFINEKLFF
15	TRBV9	-	-	TRBJ1-2	TGTGCCAGCAGCCATTTCCAGGCAGGGGCCTATGGCTACACCTTC	CASSHFQAGAYGYTF
15	TRBV7-8	-	few	TRBJ1-1	TGTGCCAGCAGCCGTTTACGGTCAATGAACACTGAAGCTTTCTTT	CASSRLRSMNTEAFF